Following are 6 T cell receptor beta chains from one sample sequenced in a study of T cell changes during pregnancy in multiple sclerosis. This table comes from immunoSEQ multiplex PCR, and its TCRdb copy is limited to in-frame clones, with some not included. The table shows around 49,000 clones, with 90% occurring only once. The sequencing used peripheral blood, collected after pregnancy. These TCRs come from a female donor in good health, enrolled as a control in a pregnancy study.

V usage is TRBV9 and J usage is TRBJ2-7, with TRBD2 identical over 10 bases. The CDR3 is made up of 14 amino acids. Germline V lookup: CDR1 SGDLS, CDR2 YYNGEE. V gave up 0 bases and J gave up 7 bases; unmatched junction bases: 4. The CDR3 sequence: CASSVALAGVEQYF. The DNA of the CDR3 is TGTGCCAGCAGCGTAGCCCTAGCGGGAGTTGAGCAGTACTTC.

The V gene is TRBV6-1, the J gene TRBJ2-3; TRBD2 matches at 10 bases. The CDR3 is 15 residues long. Trimming cost V 3 bases and J 2 bases; bases outside gene matches: 2. Germline V gene sequence: CDR1 MNHNS, CDR2 SASEGT. The CDR3 nucleotides are TGTGCCAGCAGTGATAGCGGGGGGTTCACAGATACGCAGTATTTT. Translation gives CASSDSGGFTDTQYF.

This clone was counted a few times. Germline is not matched at one junction end, which may reflect a read error. The CDR3 is CASSDGTDRYRYTF. The CDR3 DNA reads TGTGCCAGCAGTGACGGGACAGATCGCTATCGCTACACCTTC. The genes are TRBV2 and TRBJ1-2; 7 bases align to TRBD1. The CDR3 length is 14 residues. Germline loops: CDR1 SNHLY, CDR2 FYNNEI.

This chain joins TRBV4-1 and TRBJ2-2, with D possibly TRBD2 on 6 matching bases. This CDR3 contains 16 residues. V was trimmed by 1 base and J by 1 base, leaving 10 bases between them. Germline V gene lookup returns CDR1 MGHRA and CDR2 YSYEKL. The chain's CDR3 is CASSQGNGGNTGELFF. CDR3 bases: TGCGCCAGCAGCCAAGGTAACGGGGGGAACACCGGGGAGCTGTTTTTT.

V is TRBV7-2 and J is TRBJ2-3; no definite D call. This CDR3 comprises 12 residues. Germline V gene sequence: CDR1 SGHTA, CDR2 FQGNSA. The V and J ends lost 5 bases and 0 bases respectively, with 3 bases between them. The CDR3 spells CASSQSTDTQYF. The CDR3 coding sequence is TGTGCCAGCAGCCAAAGCACAGATACGCAGTATTTT.

The rearrangement joins TRBV7-2 to TRBJ2-1; TRBD2 matches 8 bases. CDR3 size: 16 residues. V shed 0 bases, J shed 6 bases, and the junction held 7 bases outside the gene matches. Looked up from germline, CDR1 is SGHTA and CDR2 is FQGNSA. The CDR3 protein is CASSLAPWRGANEQFF. The DNA of the CDR3 is TGTGCCAGCAGCTTAGCCCCATGGCGGGGGGCCAATGAGCAGTTCTTC.